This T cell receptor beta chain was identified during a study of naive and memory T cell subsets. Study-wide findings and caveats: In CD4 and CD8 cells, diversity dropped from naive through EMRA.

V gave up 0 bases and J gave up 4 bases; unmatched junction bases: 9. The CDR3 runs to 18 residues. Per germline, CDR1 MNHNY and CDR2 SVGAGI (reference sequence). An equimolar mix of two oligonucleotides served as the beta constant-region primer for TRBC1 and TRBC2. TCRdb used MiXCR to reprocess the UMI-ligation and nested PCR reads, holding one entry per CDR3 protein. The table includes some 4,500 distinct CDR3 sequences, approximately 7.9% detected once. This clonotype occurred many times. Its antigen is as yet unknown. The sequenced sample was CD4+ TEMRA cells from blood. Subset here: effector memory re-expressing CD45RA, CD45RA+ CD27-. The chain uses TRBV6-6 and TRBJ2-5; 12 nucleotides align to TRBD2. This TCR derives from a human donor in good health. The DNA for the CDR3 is TGTGCCAGCAGTTACTCCTATTCTAGCGGGAGGGCCGCAGAGACCCAGTACTTC. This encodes CASSYSYSSGRAAETQYF.